The 20 T cell receptor beta chains in this list originate from one sample, sequenced in a study of blood T cell repertoires in COVID-19. Measured with immunoSEQ multiplex PCR; TCRdb has only the in-frame clones, and not every one. This table holds around 360,000 clones, around 87% found once. The sample was PBMCs or T cells enriched from blood (not recorded which). All receptors come from a man aged 35-49 years in a cohort exposed to, infected with or recovered from COVID-19 (not recorded which).

This clone was seen a single time. V gene TRBV10-2 combines with J gene TRBJ2-7; 7 bases agree with TRBD1. In germline, CDR1 is WSHSY, CDR2 SAAADI. V was clipped by 6 bases and J by 3 bases; unmatched bases: 11. This CDR3 region has 15 residues. CDR3 sequence: CASRPPGQSFYEQYF. The CDR3, as DNA: TGCGCCAGCAGGCCCCCGGGACAGTCTTTCTACGAGCAGTACTTC.

The sample holds one count of this clone. The chain uses TRBV18 and TRBJ2-1; 11 nucleotides match TRBD2. V gave up 2 bases and J gave up 8 bases; unmatched junction bases: 14. CDR3 length: 18 residues. Germline-derived CDR1 and CDR2 are KGHSH and LQKENI. The CDR3 is CASSPGGRLAGGRDEQFF. The DNA of the CDR3 is TGTGCCAGCTCACCAGGGGGTCGGCTAGCGGGAGGCAGAGATGAGCAGTTCTTC.

The chain couples TRBV18 to TRBJ1-1; a possible D gene is TRBD1 (5 bases). Trimming shortened V by 3 bases and J by 4 bases, and 6 bases separated the two germline ends. Germline lookup yields CDR1 KGHSH and CDR2 LQKENI. This CDR3 is built from 12 residues. The CDR3 sequence: CASSPGPTEAFF. CDR3 nucleotides: TGTGCCAGCTCACCGGGGCCCACTGAAGCTTTCTTT.

The chain has TRBV27 and TRBJ1-6; D ambiguous. Germline V gives CDR1 MNHEY, CDR2 SMNVEV (reference sequence). The CDR3 is 15 residues long. V lost 6 bases, J lost 7 bases, and 16 bases lay in between. The CDR3 DNA sequence: TGTGCCAGCAGGCCTGCGGGATACCCGAATTCACCCCTCCACTTT. Amino acid sequence: CASRPAGYPNSPLHF.

V usage is TRBV3-1 (or the pseudogene TRBV3-2) and J usage is TRBJ2-7, with no clear D. This CDR3 has 11 amino acids. Deletions cut 1 base from V and 6 bases from J, with 4 bases between. Looked up from germline, CDR1 is LGHDT and CDR2 is YNNKEL (reference sequence). The CDR3 loop reads CASSQGAEQYF. In DNA, the CDR3 is TGTGCCAGCAGCCAAGGGGCCGAGCAGTACTTC.

This clone has more than one count but fewer than ten. The CDR3 loop reads CSVGGTGQEKLFF. The CDR3 bases are TGCAGCGTGGGGGGGACAGGTCAAGAAAAACTGTTTTTT. The genes are TRBV29-1 and TRBJ1-4; 8 bases are shared with TRBD1. Germline assignment: CDR1 SQVTM and CDR2 ANQGSEA. After removal of 6 bases from V and 8 bases from J, the junction contained 8 bases not matched to a gene. The CDR3 totals 13 residues.

The chain has TRBV6-5 and TRBJ2-7; maybe TRBD1 (6 bases). Germline V lookup: CDR1 MNHEY, CDR2 SVGAGI. The length of the CDR3 is 14 residues. V lost 6 bases, J lost 2 bases, and 14 bases lay in between. This CDR3 reads CASSLTRGAYEQYF. The CDR3 nucleotides are TGTGCCAGCAGCTTAACCAGGGGAGCCTACGAGCAGTACTTC.

This clone was observed a handful of times. The chain combines TRBV5-1 with TRBJ1-3; 7 nucleotides match TRBD1. CDR3 length: 15 amino acids. After removal of 5 bases from V and 0 bases from J, the junction contained 5 bases not matched to a gene. The germline V gene encodes CDR1 SGHRS and CDR2 YFSETQ. CDR3 in DNA: TGCGCCAGCAGTCGGGACAGTGGCTCTGGAAACACCATATATTTT. This gives the protein CASSRDSGSGNTIYF.

The V and J genes are TRBV7-2 and TRBJ2-4; 8 bases are shared with TRBD2. This CDR3 contains 16 residues. Trimming cost V 5 bases and J 0 bases; bases outside gene matches: 6. Looked up from germline, CDR1 is SGHTA and CDR2 is FQGNSA. CDR3 in amino acids: CASSPLSGVAKNIQYF. CDR3 bases: TGTGCCAGCAGCCCCCTTAGCGGGGTAGCCAAAAACATTCAGTACTTC.

This clone came up once. CDR3 loop: CASHGASGREAETQYF. As DNA, the CDR3 is TGTGCCAGCCATGGGGCTAGCGGGAGGGAGGCAGAGACCCAGTACTTC. V and J are TRBV27 and TRBJ2-5, with 12 positions matching TRBD2. This CDR3 comprises 16 residues. Germline V gene data show CDR1 as MNHEY and CDR2 as SMNVEV (reference sequence). The trim removed 8 bases at V and 4 bases at J, leaving 11 bases unmatched.

The chain joins TRBV18 to TRBJ2-7, with 11 bases matching TRBD2. Germline V gene data show CDR1 as KGHSH and CDR2 as LQKENI. The CDR3 length is 14 residues. V was clipped by 6 bases and J by 5 bases; unmatched bases: 6. CDR3 coding DNA: TGTGCCAGCTCTACTAGCGGGAGTATCGACGAGCAGTACTTC. The encoded protein is CASSTSGSIDEQYF. The full variable domain, completed using reference TRBV18 and TRBJ2-7, is NAGVMQNPRHLVRRRGQEARLRCSPMKGHSHVYWYRQLPEEGLKFMVYLQKENIIDESGMPKERFSAEFPKEGPSILRIQQVVRGDSAAYFCASSTSGSIDEQYFGPGTRLTVT.

The chain is built from TRBV5-1 and TRBJ2-6; D uncertain. CDR1 is SGHRS, CDR2 YFSETQ, per germline. The CDR3 totals 15 residues. Between the trimmed V and J ends, which lost 7 bases and 2 bases, there was a span of 13 bases. The CDR3 sequence: CASSIARPGANVLTF. CDR3 in DNA: TGCGCCAGCTCAATCGCGCGTCCTGGGGCCAACGTCCTGACTTTC.

This sequence joins TRBV28 and TRBJ2-4, with a weak D call TRBD2 (6 bases). CDR3 length: 17 residues. Between the trimmed V and J ends, which lost 4 bases and 0 bases, there was a span of 16 bases. Germline CDR1 and CDR2: MDHEN and SYDVKM. CDR3 sequence (DNA): TGTGCCAGCAGTTCCCCCTCTAGCGCGAAAGCCAAAAACATTCAGTACTTC. Translating it yields CASSSPSSAKAKNIQYF.

V gene TRBV28 combines with J gene TRBJ2-3, with TRBD2 identical over 7 bases. Losses at the gene ends were 6 bases for V and 1 base for J; bases not matched to a gene: 7. CDR3 length equals 15 residues. Germline V gives CDR1 MDHEN, CDR2 SYDVKM. As DNA, the CDR3 is TGTGCCAGCAGCCCTAGCGGCACCCGCACAGATACGCAGTATTTT. Translated, it gives CASSPSGTRTDTQYF.

This clone was seen only once. The chain couples TRBV19 to TRBJ1-5, with 10 positions matching TRBD1. Germline lookup yields CDR1 LNHDA and CDR2 SQIVND (reference sequence). J was trimmed by 5 bases and V by 7 bases; bases with no gene match: 8. This CDR3 has 15 amino acids. The CDR3 reads CASTRTGGRHQPQHF. The CDR3 nucleotides are TGTGCCAGTACCAGGACAGGGGGTCGGCATCAGCCCCAGCATTTT.

The V gene is TRBV10-3, the J gene TRBJ2-7, with TRBD1 identical over 10 bases. Unmatched junction bases numbered 6, after V lost 4 bases and J lost 0 bases. This CDR3 comprises 16 residues. Germline-derived CDR1 and CDR2 are ENHRY and SYGVKD. The CDR3 spells CAISGTGGRGSYEQYF. In DNA form, the CDR3 reads TGTGCCATCAGTGGGACAGGGGGTAGGGGCTCCTACGAGCAGTACTTC.

The chain couples TRBV10-3 to TRBJ1-1; D ambiguous. The CDR3 is made up of 13 amino acids. Trimming took 6 bases from V and 5 from J, leaving 13 bases between them. Germline loops: CDR1 ENHRY, CDR2 SYGVKD. The CDR3 DNA is TGTGCCATCAGACCGGGAACGGAGACTGAAGCTTTCTTT. Residues: CAIRPGTETEAFF.

The rearrangement uses TRBV5-5 and TRBJ1-1, with D unresolved. Germline CDR1 reads SGHKS; CDR2 reads YYEKEE (reference sequence). The CDR3 sequence is 14 residues long. V lost 0 bases and J lost 1, with 7 bases in between. CDR3 nucleotides: TGTGCCAGCAGCTTGGTACAGACGAACACTGAAGCTTTCTTT. Translation: CASSLVQTNTEAFF.

This clone has just one count. The chain links TRBV18 to TRBJ2-1; 8 bases agree with TRBD1. Trimming at V came to 3 bases and at J to 8 bases, leaving 6 bases not matched to a gene. The CDR3 is made up of 14 amino acids. CDR1 and CDR2 from the germline V gene are KGHSH and LQKENI. CDR3 DNA sequence: TGTGCCAGCTCACCCTCGACAGGGGTCTATGAGCAGTTCTTC. Encoded protein: CASSPSTGVYEQFF. Full variable domain (rest looked up from reference TRBV18 and TRBJ2-1): NAGVMQNPRHLVRRRGQEARLRCSPMKGHSHVYWYRQLPEEGLKFMVYLQKENIIDESGMPKERFSAEFPKEGPSILRIQQVVRGDSAAYFCASSPSTGVYEQFFGPGTRLTVL.

The chain recombines TRBV5-1 with TRBJ1-6, with D possibly matching TRBD1 (5 bases). V was pared by 4 bases and J by 5 bases, with 10 bases between. In germline, CDR1 is SGHRS, CDR2 YFSETQ. The CDR3 runs to 14 residues. The DNA for the CDR3 is TGCGCCAGCAGCCCGGGGGGGAATAATTCACCCCTCCACTTT. Translated, it gives CASSPGGNNSPLHF. Full variable domain (remainder filled in from reference TRBV5-1 and TRBJ1-6): KAGVTQTPRYLIKTRGQQVTLSCSPISGHRSVSWYQQTPGQGLQFLFEYFSETQRNKGNFPGRFSGRQFSNSRSEMNVSTLELGDSALYLCASSPGGNNSPLHFGNGTRLTVT.